These 32 T cell receptor beta chains were all obtained from the same sample, sequenced in a study of T-cell reconstitution after alpha-beta-depleted transplantation in children. Unique molecular identifiers were incorporated during preparation of the TCRbeta library. MiXCR, run by TCRdb on the PCR reads, gives a single entry per CDR3 protein. The data contain about 540,000 distinct CDR3 sequences, roughly a quarter of them singletons. The specimen comprised PBMCs, sampled before TCRalphabeta/CD19-depleted stem cell transplant. The receptors shown here come from a boy in the first two years of life with Wiskott-Aldrich syndrome, due to receive a stem cell transplant.

This chain uses TRBV7-8 with TRBJ2-7; D is possibly TRBD1 or TRBD2 (6 bases each). The ends were cut back, 5 bases at V and 7 bases at J, with 15 bases in the middle. The germline gives CDR1 SGHVS, CDR2 FQNEAQ. There are 13 residues in the CDR3. The CDR3 region has the DNA TGTGCCAGCAGCACGTATACAGGGAGGGAGCAGTACTTC. It yields the protein CASSTYTGREQYF.

The chain joins TRBV6-5 to TRBJ1-2, with a tentative D call TRBD1 (5 bases). The germline gives CDR1 MNHEY, CDR2 SVGAGI. The ends were cut back, 0 bases at V and 6 bases at J, with 14 bases in the middle. The CDR3 loop spans 15 amino acids. The DNA of the CDR3 is TGTGCCAGCAGTTACTCGAGTGGGCAGGGAAATGGCTACACCTTC. It translates to CASSYSSGQGNGYTF.

This CDR3 reads CSAEHRAGSTEAFF. The DNA of the CDR3 is TGCAGCGCAGAGCACAGGGCAGGTAGCACTGAAGCTTTCTTT. J is TRBJ1-1 and V is TRBV29-1; perhaps TRBD1 as D (6 bases). V lost 7 bases to trimming and J lost 4 bases, with 19 bases between them. CDR1 SQVTM and CDR2 ANQGSEA come from the germline V gene. The CDR3 extends over 14 amino acids. Drawing the rest from reference TRBV29-1 and TRBJ1-1, the complete variable domain is SAVISQKPSRDICQRGTSLTIQCQVDSQVTMMFWYRQQPGQSLTLIATANQGSEATYESGFVIDKFPISRPNLTFSTLTVSNMSPEDSSIYLCSAEHRAGSTEAFFGQGTRLTVV.

The sample holds a few counts of this clonotype. V gene TRBV6-1 combines with J gene TRBJ2-6; tentatively, D is TRBD2 (6 bases). CDR1 is MNHNS and CDR2 is SASEGT in the germline V gene. The CDR3 spans 16 residues. Trimming left V 3 bases short and J 1 base short, with 10 bases between. The CDR3 nucleotides read TGTGCCAGCAGTGACAGTGGACTATCTGGGGCCAACGTCCTGACTTTC. Translating gives CASSDSGLSGANVLTF.

This clonotype has at least ten counts. The chain uses TRBV24-1 and TRBJ2-1; D unresolved. CDR1 is KGHDR and CDR2 is SFDVKD in the germline V gene. This CDR3 has 13 amino acids. The V end was cut by 3 bases, the J end by 8 bases, with 10 bases between. The CDR3 region has the DNA TGTGCCACCAGTGATGCCTCGAGAGATGAGCAGTTCTTC. Translating gives CATSDASRDEQFF.

This clonotype was seen a handful of times. V gene TRBV9 combines with J gene TRBJ1-1; D is unresolved. Trimming removed 3 bases from V and 0 bases from J, with 9 bases in between. Germline CDR1 SGDLS, CDR2 YYNGEE. The CDR3 is 14 residues long. CDR3 in amino acids: CASSAGPMNTEAFF. In DNA, the CDR3 is TGTGCCAGCAGCGCCGGACCTATGAACACTGAAGCTTTCTTT.

A remark on this clonotype: A read error may produce the germline difference seen at one junction end. The chain joins TRBV28 to TRBJ2-7, with D perhaps assigned TRBD1 or TRBD2 (5 bases each). The V gene's germline CDR1 is MDHEN and CDR2 SYDVKM. The CDR3 runs 13 residues. The CDR3 is CASSLVGVYEQHF. The CDR3 bases are TGTGCCAGCAGCCTGGTGGGGGTCTACGAGCAGCACTTC.

The V call is TRBV7-2, the J call TRBJ1-5; D ambiguous. Germline values: CDR1 SGHTA, CDR2 FQGNSA. CDR3 length: 17 residues. With 1 base removed from V and 4 bases from J, the gap between germline ends came to 17 bases. CDR3 in amino acids: CASSLGSAPPLNQPQHF. CDR3 coding DNA: TGTGCCAGCAGCTTAGGGTCAGCTCCACCGCTTAATCAGCCCCAGCATTTT.

The chain has TRBV6-5 and TRBJ1-6; D call uncertain. The CDR3 consists of 17 residues. Between the trimmed V and J ends, which lost 4 bases and 4 bases, there was a span of 17 bases. The V gene's germline CDR1 is MNHEY and CDR2 SVGAGI. This chain's CDR3 is CASSSLGSHSYNSPLHF. The CDR3, as DNA: TGTGCCAGCAGTTCCCTAGGGTCTCACAGTTATAATTCACCCCTCCACTTT.

This clonotype was observed a handful of times. The chain joins TRBV7-9 to TRBJ2-5; D remains ambiguous. Per germline, CDR1 SEHNR and CDR2 FQNEAQ (reference sequence). This CDR3 has 16 amino acids. The V end lost 2 bases, the J end lost 0 bases, and 13 bases lay between the germline ends. The CDR3 loop reads CASSLTTQDYQETQYF. As DNA, the CDR3 is TGTGCCAGCAGCTTAACAACCCAAGACTACCAAGAGACCCAGTACTTC. Full variable domain (missing parts from reference TRBV7-9 and TRBJ2-5): DTGVSQNPRHKITKRGQNVTFRCDPISEHNRLYWYRQTLGQGPEFLTYFQNEAQLEKSRLLSDRFSAERPKGSFSTLEIQRTEQGDSAMYLCASSLTTQDYQETQYFGPGTRLLVL.

The CDR3: CASSFRAAAFF. Here the CDR3 DNA reads TGTGCCAGCAGTTTCAGGGCGGCAGCTTTCTTT. The chain has TRBV12-3 or TRBV12-4 and TRBJ1-1; possible D gene TRBD1, 5 bases. V lost 3 bases, J lost 10 bases, and 9 bases lay in between. The CDR3 is 11 residues long.

The chain couples TRBV5-1 to TRBJ2-7; a weak D match, TRBD2 (6 bases). This CDR3 is built from 15 residues. Per germline, CDR1 SGHRS and CDR2 YFSETQ. Trimming shortened V by 0 bases and J by 2 bases, and 12 bases separated the two germline ends. CDR3 DNA sequence: TGCGCCAGCAGCTTGGTTAGCGGAGCACCCTACGAGCAGTACTTC. Its translation is CASSLVSGAPYEQYF.

This clonotype was seen more than once but under ten times. The chain employs TRBV27 and TRBJ1-4, with D possibly matching TRBD1 (6 bases). Trimming cost V 6 bases and J 3 bases, with 11 bases left between them. CDR3 length equals 14 residues. Germline values: CDR1 MNHEY, CDR2 SMNVEV (reference sequence). CDR3 sequence reads: CASRGGTPNEKLFF. The CDR3 nucleotides read TGTGCCAGCAGGGGCGGGACACCTAATGAAAAACTGTTTTTT.

This clonotype was observed a handful of times. The V gene is TRBV19, the J gene TRBJ1-4; no definite D call. The CDR3 covers 16 residues. Trimming cost V 6 bases and J 3 bases, with 17 bases left between them. Germline CDR1 and CDR2: LNHDA and SQIVND (reference sequence). For the CDR3, the DNA is TGTGCCAGTAGGTTGCGAGTCGGGAGTGCTAATGAAAAACTGTTTTTT. Translating gives CASRLRVGSANEKLFF. The complete variable domain, with remaining parts taken from reference TRBV19 and TRBJ1-4, reads DGGITQSPKYLFRKEGQNVTLSCEQNLNHDAMYWYRQDPGQGLRLIYYSQIVNDFQKGDIAEGYSVSREKKESFPLTVTSAQKNPTAFYLCASRLRVGSANEKLFFGSGTQLSVL.

The chain links TRBV28 to TRBJ1-3; 8 bases match TRBD1. The V gene's germline CDR1 is MDHEN and CDR2 SYDVKM. The CDR3 is 14 amino acids. J was trimmed by 3 bases and V by 8 bases; bases with no gene match: 6. CDR3 amino acids: CASGRQGLGNTIYF. The CDR3 nucleotides are TGTGCCAGCGGACGACAGGGGCTTGGAAACACCATATATTTT.

The V gene is TRBV28, the J gene TRBJ2-5, with TRBD2 identical over 7 bases. J lost 5 bases, V lost 5 bases, and 5 bases had no gene match. CDR1 MDHEN and CDR2 SYDVKM come from the germline V gene. The CDR3 runs to 13 residues. CDR3 sequence reads: CASSGGGSETQYF. The CDR3 DNA follows: TGTGCCAGCAGTGGGGGGGGGAGCGAGACCCAGTACTTC. Drawing the rest from reference TRBV28 and TRBJ2-5, the complete variable domain is DVKVTQSSRYLVKRTGEKVFLECVQDMDHENMFWYRQDPGLGLRLIYFSYDVKMKEKGDIPEGYSVSREKKERFSLILESASTNQTSMYLCASSGGGSETQYFGPGTRLLVL.

CDR3 region: CASSGSAGGPLSTDTQYF. The CDR3 DNA reads as TGTGCCAGCTCAGGATCAGCGGGAGGGCCCCTTAGCACAGATACGCAGTATTTT. The chain employs TRBV12-3 or TRBV12-4 and TRBJ2-3; 10 nucleotides agree with TRBD2. V shed 8 bases and J 0 bases; nucleotides not matched to a gene: 14. The CDR3 extends over 18 amino acids.

This clonotype was recorded a few times. The chain is built from TRBV18 and TRBJ2-2; 7 bases agree with TRBD1. There are 17 residues in the CDR3. Germline V CDR1 and CDR2: KGHSH, LQKENI. The V segment lost 0 bases and the J segment 5 bases; nucleotides outside the gene matches: 9. The CDR3 sequence: CASSPPGGAMGTGELFF. CDR3 sequence (DNA): TGTGCCAGCTCACCACCAGGGGGCGCAATGGGGACCGGGGAGCTGTTTTTT.

This clonotype was detected a few times. This chain joins TRBV29-1 and TRBJ2-5, with D possibly being TRBD1 or TRBD2 (5 bases each). Germline V gene sequence: CDR1 SQVTM, CDR2 ANQGSEA. This CDR3 is built from 14 residues. V was pared by 7 bases and J by 4 bases, with 19 bases between. The CDR3 DNA reads as TGCAGCGCCCGCCCCGGGACCACCTCAGAGACCCAGTACTTC. It codes for CSARPGTTSETQYF.

The J gene is TRBJ2-2, the V gene TRBV5-1; the D is unclear. Trimming left V 0 bases short and J 7 bases short, with 13 bases between. Germline CDR1 and CDR2: SGHRS and YFSETQ. The CDR3 contains 15 residues. CDR3 region: CASSLVALTGGELFF. The CDR3 region has the DNA TGCGCCAGCAGCTTGGTAGCTCTAACTGGCGGGGAGCTGTTTTTT.

The chain is built from TRBV18 and TRBJ2-1; no clear D gene. CDR1 is KGHSH, CDR2 LQKENI, per germline. The CDR3 runs to 14 residues. Deletions cut 3 bases from V and 6 bases from J, with 12 bases between. CDR3 DNA: TGTGCCAGCTCACCTGTTTTGGTGGGCAATGAGCAGTTCTTC. This sequence encodes CASSPVLVGNEQFF.

The gene calls are TRBV7-9 and TRBJ2-7; D possibly matches TRBD1 or TRBD2 (5 bases each). Trimming pared 8 bases from V and 7 bases from J, leaving 21 bases between. CDR3 length: 14 amino acids. Looked up from germline, CDR1 is SEHNR and CDR2 is FQNEAQ (reference sequence). The CDR3 DNA sequence: TGTGCCAGCTGGGACGGGGCAAAACCTACGGAGCAGTACTTC. Its translation: CASWDGAKPTEQYF.

V usage is TRBV4-1 and J usage is TRBJ2-1; perhaps TRBD2 as D (5 bases). Germline assignment: CDR1 MGHRA and CDR2 YSYEKL. V was shortened by 1 base and J by 5 bases, with 15 bases between the two germline ends. The CDR3 is 16 amino acids. CDR3 nucleotide sequence: TGCGCCAGCAGCCAAGGAAACAGCGGTACCAACAATGAGCAGTTCTTC. Amino acids: CASSQGNSGTNNEQFF.

This chain links TRBV20-1 with TRBJ2-5; no firm D call. This CDR3 is 13 amino acids long. Germline CDR1 DFQATT, CDR2 SNEGSKA (reference sequence). V was clipped by 3 bases and J by 4 bases, with 12 bases between them. In nucleotides, the CDR3 is TGCAGTGCTAGTAAGGGTTCGGTAGAGACCCAGTACTTC. Its translation: CSASKGSVETQYF.

The chain couples TRBV5-1 to TRBJ2-5; perhaps TRBD1 as D (6 bases). The germline CDR1 and CDR2 sequences are SGHRS and YFSETQ. Trimming pared 0 bases from V and 5 bases from J, leaving 11 bases between. This CDR3 is 14 amino acids long. The CDR3 spells CASSLVGGSETQYF. CDR3 nucleotide sequence: TGCGCCAGCAGCTTGGTAGGGGGTTCGGAGACCCAGTACTTC.

This clonotype was detected a few times. The junction and the germline gene differ at one end; a read error may be behind it. This chain connects TRBV7-2 to TRBJ2-1; D might be TRBD1 (6 bases). There are 13 residues in the CDR3. Germline loops: CDR1 SGHTA, CDR2 FQGNSA. The CDR3 bases are TGTGCCAGCAGCTTCATGACACAGGGACGGGGTAGGTTC. Protein product: CASSFMTQGRGRF.

The chain uses TRBV6-1 and TRBJ1-5, with 10 bases identical to TRBD1. J lost 4 bases, V lost 5 bases, and 5 bases had no gene match. The germline V gene has CDR1 MNHNS and CDR2 SASEGT. This CDR3 has 15 amino acids. For the CDR3, the DNA is TGTGCCAGCAGTACCCGGGACAGGGGAAATCAGCCCCAGCATTTT. Translating it yields CASSTRDRGNQPQHF.

V is TRBV5-1 and J is TRBJ2-5, with TRBD2 matching over 8 bases. Germline V gene sequence: CDR1 SGHRS, CDR2 YFSETQ. The CDR3 loop spans 16 amino acids. The junction had 8 bases not matched to a gene; V was cut back by 0 bases and J by 4 bases. CDR3 bases: TGCGCCAGCAGCTTGGGTCCTATTGCGGGAGGAGAGACCCAGTACTTC. It encodes CASSLGPIAGGETQYF.

This clonotype was seen a handful of times. The rearrangement uses TRBV5-1 and TRBJ2-3; D gene uncertain. This CDR3 is 15 amino acids long. Germline lookup yields CDR1 SGHRS and CDR2 YFSETQ. The V gene lost 0 bases and the J gene lost 0 bases, with 8 bases spanning the gap. CDR3 DNA: TGCGCCAGCAGCTTGGGGTCCATTAGCACAGATACGCAGTATTTT. Translating gives CASSLGSISTDTQYF.

This chain's CDR3 is CASSRQGVPGLDYNEQFF. The CDR3 region has the DNA TGTGCCAGCAGTAGACAGGGGGTCCCAGGACTAGATTACAATGAGCAGTTCTTC. This sequence joins TRBV12-3 or TRBV12-4 and TRBJ2-1, with TRBD1 matching over 9 bases. Germline trimming cut 5 bases from V and 4 bases from J; bases unmatched to any gene: 15. The CDR3 is made up of 18 amino acids.

This clonotype has just a few counts. The gene calls are TRBV15 and TRBJ2-3; D is unresolved. V was cut by 6 bases and J by 6 bases, with 16 bases left in between. The germline CDR1 and CDR2 sequences are LNHNV and YYDKDF (reference sequence). The CDR3 totals 14 residues. The CDR3 DNA reads as TGTGCCACCAGTCCCAGACTGGCTATGGATACGCAGTATTTT. It codes for CATSPRLAMDTQYF.

This clonotype occurred a few times. The chain uses TRBV6-5 and TRBJ2-3; maybe TRBD2 (6 bases). The CDR3 runs 16 residues. Germline CDR1 is MNHEY and CDR2 is SVGAGI. V was cut by 2 bases and J by 4 bases, with 16 bases left in between. The CDR3 reads CASSYHGGAGSDTQYF. For the CDR3, the DNA is TGTGCCAGCAGTTACCACGGCGGGGCCGGGTCAGATACGCAGTATTTT.